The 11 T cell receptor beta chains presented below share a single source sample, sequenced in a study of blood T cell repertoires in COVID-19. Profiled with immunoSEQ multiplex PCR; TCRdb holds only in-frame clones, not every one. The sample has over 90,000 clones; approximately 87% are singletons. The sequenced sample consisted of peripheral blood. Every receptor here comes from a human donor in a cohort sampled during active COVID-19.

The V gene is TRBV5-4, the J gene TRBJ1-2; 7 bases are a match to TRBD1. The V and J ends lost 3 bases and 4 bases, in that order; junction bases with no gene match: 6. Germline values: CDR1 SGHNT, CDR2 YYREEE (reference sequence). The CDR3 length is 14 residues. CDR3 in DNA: TGTGCCAGCAGCTCACAACAGGGGCGCTATGGCTACACCTTC. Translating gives CASSSQQGRYGYTF.

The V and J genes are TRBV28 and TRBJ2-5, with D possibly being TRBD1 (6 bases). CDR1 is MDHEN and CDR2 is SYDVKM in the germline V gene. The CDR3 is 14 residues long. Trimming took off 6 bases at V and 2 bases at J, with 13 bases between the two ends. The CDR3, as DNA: TGTGCCAGCAGCTTCGACAGGTTACAAGAGACCCAGTACTTC. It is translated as CASSFDRLQETQYF.

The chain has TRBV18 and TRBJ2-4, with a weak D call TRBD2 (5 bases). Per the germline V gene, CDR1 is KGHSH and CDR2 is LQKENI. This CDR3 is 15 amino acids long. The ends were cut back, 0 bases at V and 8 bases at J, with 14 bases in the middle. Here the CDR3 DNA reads TGTGCCAGCTCACCACCAGGACTGCAAAGGGACATTCAGTACTTC. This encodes CASSPPGLQRDIQYF.

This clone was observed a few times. The CDR3 loop reads CASSLEIAGVAGNTIYF. CDR3 sequence (DNA): TGTGCCAGCAGCTTAGAGATTGCGGGGGTCGCTGGAAACACCATATATTTT. The chain joins TRBV7-8 to TRBJ1-3; tentatively, D is TRBD1 (5 bases). CDR1 and CDR2 (germline): SGHVS, FQNEAQ. V was clipped by 1 base and J by 2 bases, with 15 bases between them. The length of the CDR3 is 17 residues.

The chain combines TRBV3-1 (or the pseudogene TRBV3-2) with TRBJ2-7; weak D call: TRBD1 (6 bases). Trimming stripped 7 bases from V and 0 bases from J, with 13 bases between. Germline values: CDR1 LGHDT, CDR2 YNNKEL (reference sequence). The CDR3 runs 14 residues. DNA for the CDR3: TGTGCCAGCACCGCATCGGACAGCTCCTACGAGCAGTACTTC. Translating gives CASTASDSSYEQYF.

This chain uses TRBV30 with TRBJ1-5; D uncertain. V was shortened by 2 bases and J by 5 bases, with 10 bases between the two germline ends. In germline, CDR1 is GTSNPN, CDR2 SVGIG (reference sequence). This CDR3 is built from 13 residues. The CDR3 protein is CAWSLTDYQPQHF. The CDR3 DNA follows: TGTGCCTGGAGTCTCACTGACTATCAGCCCCAGCATTTT.

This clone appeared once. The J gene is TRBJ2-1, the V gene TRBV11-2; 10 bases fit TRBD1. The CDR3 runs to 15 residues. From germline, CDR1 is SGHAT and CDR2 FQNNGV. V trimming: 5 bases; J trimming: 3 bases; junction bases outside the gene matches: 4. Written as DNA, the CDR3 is TGTGCCAGCAGCGGGGGACAGGGGATCTACAATGAGCAGTTCTTC. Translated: CASSGGQGIYNEQFF.

In nucleotides, the CDR3 is TGTGCCACCAGTGATCTAGACAGCTATGGCTACACCTTC. Protein product: CATSDLDSYGYTF. This chain joins TRBV24-1 and TRBJ1-2, with TRBD1 as a possible D gene (5 bases). The germline V gene encodes CDR1 KGHDR and CDR2 SFDVKD. The CDR3 consists of 13 residues. The V end was cut by 3 bases, the J end by 4 bases, with 8 bases between.

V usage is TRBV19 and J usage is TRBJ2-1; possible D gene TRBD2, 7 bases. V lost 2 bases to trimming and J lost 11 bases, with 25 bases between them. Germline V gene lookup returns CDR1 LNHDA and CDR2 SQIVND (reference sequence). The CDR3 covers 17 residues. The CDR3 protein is CASSIWGRGPPEFKQFF. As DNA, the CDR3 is TGTGCCAGTAGTATATGGGGGCGGGGGCCCCCTGAGTTTAAGCAGTTCTTC.

CDR3 bases: TGCAGTGCTCGGAGCTCCTACGAGCAGTACTTC. Translated: CSARSSYEQYF. The chain combines TRBV20-1 with TRBJ2-7; D call uncertain. The CDR3 runs to 11 residues. V was shortened by 5 bases and J by 0 bases, with 5 bases between the two germline ends. In germline, CDR1 is DFQATT, CDR2 SNEGSKA (reference sequence).

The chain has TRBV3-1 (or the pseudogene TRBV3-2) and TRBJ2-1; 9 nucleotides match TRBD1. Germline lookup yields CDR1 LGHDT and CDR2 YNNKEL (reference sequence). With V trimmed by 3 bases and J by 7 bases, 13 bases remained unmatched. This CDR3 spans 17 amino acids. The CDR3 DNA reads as TGTGCCAGCAGCCATTTCAAGGTTGGAGACAGGGGGAATGAGCAGTTCTTC. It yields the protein CASSHFKVGDRGNEQFF.